This T cell receptor beta chain was retrieved from a study of cytomegalovirus exposure and HLA in healthy donors. Study summary: Researchers previously reported finding more than 100 million unique TCR beta sequences from approximately 200 million T cells.

The CDR3 sequence is 16 residues long. Germline CDR1 is MDHEN and CDR2 is SYDVKM. V dropped 3 bases and J dropped 6; count of bases not matched to a gene: 12. Study-wide results and limits: Presence/absence analyses took donor sequencing depth as roughly uniform. Analysis was carried out at a later point, and it linked a missense DCLRE1C variant to TCR beta V- and J-gene trimming.

With respect to this clone: Its cognate antigen is unknown.

The PCR made use of 60 Vbeta and 13 Jbeta primers. The protocol was immunoSEQ multiplex PCR, while the TCRdb copy is restricted to in-frame clones and leaves out a portion. The repertoire holds about 150,000 clones, with 60% to 85% as singletons. The sequence was obtained from a woman between 50 and 59 years old in good health and CMV-seropositive. This chain joins TRBV28 and TRBJ2-3; 7 nucleotides agree with TRBD1. The sample taken for sequencing was PBMCs. CDR3 loop: CASSFREGGYADTQYF. In DNA form, the CDR3 reads TGTGCCAGCAGTTTTCGTGAAGGGGGCTACGCGGATACGCAGTATTTT.